Following are 24 T cell receptor beta chains from one sample sequenced in a study of T cells after yellow fever vaccination. TCRdb re-called the 5' RACE reads through MiXCR, storing one row per CDR3 protein. This table holds about 130,000 distinct CDR3 sequences, under 7% found once. Sequences were derived from CD4+ T cells sorted from PBMCs, sampled 10 days after the yellow fever booster vaccination. The source of these receptors is a man younger than 40 who received the YFV17D yellow fever vaccine.

Ten or more counts support this clonotype. V gene TRBV7-8 combines with J gene TRBJ1-1; D is uncertain. Per the germline V gene, CDR1 is SGHVS and CDR2 is FQNEAQ. Trimming took 1 base from V and 4 from J, leaving 10 bases between them. This CDR3 contains 14 residues. The CDR3 sequence: CASSLVSFTTEAFF. CDR3 nucleotide sequence: TGTGCCAGCAGCTTAGTGTCATTCACCACTGAAGCTTTCTTT.

This clonotype was detected ten times or more. The rearrangement joins TRBV7-2 to TRBJ2-3; 8 positions match TRBD2. V gave up 6 bases and J gave up 4 bases; unmatched junction bases: 12. Germline-derived CDR1 and CDR2 are SGHTA and FQGNSA. CDR3 size: 16 residues. DNA of the CDR3: TGTGCCAGCAGTCCTAAAAGCGGGAGCAGAGCAGATACGCAGTATTTT. Translated, it gives CASSPKSGSRADTQYF. Based on the CDR3 plus reference TRBV7-2 and TRBJ2-3, the full variable domain is GAGVSQSPSNKVTEKGKDVELRCDPISGHTALYWYRQSLGQGLEFLIYFQGNSAPDKSGLPSDRFSAERTGGSVSTLTIQRTQQEDSAVYLCASSPKSGSRADTQYFGPGTRLTVL.

In this sample, this clonotype turned up many times. V gene TRBV20-1 combines with J gene TRBJ2-7; a weak D match, TRBD2 (5 bases). The CDR3 has 14 amino acids. The V end was cut by 2 bases, the J end by 4 bases, with 15 bases between. CDR1 DFQATT and CDR2 SNEGSKA come from the germline V gene (reference sequence). CDR3 coding DNA: TGCAGTGCTAGACCCGCCGGGAAATCATACGAGCAGTACTTC. Encoded protein: CSARPAGKSYEQYF.

To note about this clonotype: A much larger clone differs from this one at a single base, so this may be a read error. The CDR3 loop is CASSLDLYVQYF. The CDR3 coding sequence is TGTGCCAGCAGCTTGGACCTCTACGTGCAGTACTTC. The V call is TRBV5-5, the J call TRBJ2-7; D gene uncertain. The germline CDR1 and CDR2 sequences are SGHKS and YYEKEE (reference sequence). The CDR3 spans 12 residues.

This clonotype occurred many times. The genes are TRBV6-5 and TRBJ2-2; TRBD1 aligns across 7 bases. Germline V gene data show CDR1 as MNHEY and CDR2 as SVGAGI. Trimming took 5 bases from V and 0 from J; bases not matched to a gene: 3. This CDR3 has 15 amino acids. The CDR3 bases are TGTGCCAGCAGTCGACAGGGTCCGAACACCGGGGAGCTGTTTTTT. Its translation is CASSRQGPNTGELFF.

The table lists this clonotype with a few counts. The rearrangement links TRBV7-9 to TRBJ1-3; D uncertain. Germline V gene data show CDR1 as SEHNR and CDR2 as FQNEAQ (reference sequence). Trimming took 9 bases from V and 2 from J, leaving 11 bases between them. CDR3 size: 13 residues. CDR3 region: CASCRPAGNTIYF. The CDR3 coding sequence is TGTGCCAGTTGCCGGCCGGCTGGAAACACCATATATTTT.

This clonotype was picked up many times. The V and J genes are TRBV7-2 and TRBJ1-3; a weak D match, TRBD1 (5 bases). From germline, CDR1 is SGHTA and CDR2 FQGNSA. There are 15 residues in the CDR3. Trimming removed 3 bases at V and 2 bases at J, with 11 bases between. In DNA, the CDR3 is TGTGCCAGCAGCTTGGCAGGGTTTGCTGGAAACACCATATATTTT. Protein: CASSLAGFAGNTIYF.

This clonotype has ten or more counts. This chain uses TRBV11-2 with TRBJ2-4, with TRBD2 identical over 10 bases. The germline gives CDR1 SGHAT, CDR2 FQNNGV. V dropped 5 bases and J dropped 9; count of bases not matched to a gene: 22. CDR3 length: 19 amino acids. The CDR3 spells CASSPVAGGPVASRSIQYF. For the CDR3, the DNA is TGTGCCAGCAGCCCAGTAGCGGGAGGCCCTGTGGCTAGCCGCAGCATTCAGTACTTC.

This clonotype was observed many times. The chain recombines TRBV5-1 with TRBJ2-2, with TRBD1 identical over 7 bases. Germline lookup yields CDR1 SGHRS and CDR2 YFSETQ. CDR3 length equals 14 residues. J lost 3 bases, V lost 4 bases, and 3 bases had no gene match. CDR3 loop: CASSGTEYTGELFF. The CDR3 DNA is TGCGCCAGCAGCGGGACAGAGTACACCGGGGAGCTGTTTTTT.

In this sample, this clonotype turned up many times. The chain has TRBV28 and TRBJ2-3; TRBD2 aligns across 12 bases. J gave up 8 bases and V 3 bases, and 6 bases lay outside the gene matches. CDR1 MDHEN and CDR2 SYDVKM come from the germline V gene. The CDR3 has 15 residues. The CDR3 loop reads CASSLFLAGGATQYF. The CDR3 DNA is TGTGCCAGCAGTTTGTTTCTAGCGGGAGGGGCTACGCAGTATTTT.

The sample holds many counts of this clonotype. The rearrangement uses TRBV28 and TRBJ2-3; D is tentatively TRBD1 or TRBD2 (6 bases each). Trimming took 2 bases from V and 1 from J, leaving 13 bases between them. The germline CDR1 and CDR2 sequences are MDHEN and SYDVKM. This CDR3 contains 16 residues. This chain's CDR3 is CASSLVPRGGTDTQYF. The CDR3 DNA follows: TGTGCCAGCAGTTTAGTCCCTAGGGGGGGCACAGATACGCAGTATTTT.

V gene TRBV12-3 or TRBV12-4 combines with J gene TRBJ2-7; possible D gene TRBD1, 5 bases. CDR3 length equals 19 residues. Trimming stripped 10 bases from V and 3 bases from J, with 34 bases between. CDR3: CAICLYRFSTSDKNYEQYF. CDR3 DNA: TGTGCCATCTGTTTATATCGGTTTAGTACCTCGGACAAGAACTACGAGCAGTACTTC.

Ten or more counts support this clonotype. The V call is TRBV30, the J call TRBJ2-7; TRBD1 aligns across 7 bases. This CDR3 is built from 13 residues. Germline V gives CDR1 GTSNPN, CDR2 SVGIG (reference sequence). J was trimmed by 2 bases and V by 7 bases; bases with no gene match: 8. This chain's CDR3 is CASQGRGPYEQYF. CDR3 sequence (DNA): TGTGCCTCCCAGGGAAGGGGGCCCTACGAGCAGTACTTC.

This clonotype was recorded at least ten times. V is TRBV5-1 and J is TRBJ2-1; D ambiguous. Looked up from germline, CDR1 is SGHRS and CDR2 is YFSETQ. The V and J ends lost 0 bases and 3 bases respectively, with 10 bases between them. The CDR3 is made up of 15 amino acids. The CDR3 DNA reads as TGCGCCAGCAGCTTGGGTAGCCACCTCTACAATGAGCAGTTCTTC. Translated: CASSLGSHLYNEQFF.

This clonotype was seen many times. The chain joins TRBV10-3 to TRBJ2-5, with 9 bases identical to TRBD1. The trim removed 4 bases at V and 1 base at J, leaving 13 bases unmatched. The CDR3 consists of 18 residues. Germline V gene sequence: CDR1 ENHRY, CDR2 SYGVKD. CDR3 sequence: CAISGRLGQGTSQETQYF. CDR3 sequence (DNA): TGTGCCATCAGTGGAAGGTTGGGACAGGGCACATCCCAAGAGACCCAGTACTTC.

This clonotype was seen ten or more times. V usage is TRBV7-9 and J usage is TRBJ2-3; TRBD2 matches at 13 bases. Germline values: CDR1 SEHNR, CDR2 FQNEAQ (reference sequence). The CDR3 is 17 amino acids. V gave up 5 bases and J gave up 2 bases; unmatched junction bases: 7. The CDR3 region is CASSPGTSGIFTDTQYF. CDR3 in DNA: TGTGCCAGCAGCCCAGGGACTAGCGGGATTTTCACAGATACGCAGTATTTT.

The table lists this clonotype with a count of one. V usage is TRBV20-1 and J usage is TRBJ2-7; unclear D gene. Trimming removed 3 bases from V and 3 bases from J, with 18 bases in between. The CDR3 has 15 amino acids. Germline V gene sequence: CDR1 DFQATT, CDR2 SNEGSKA (reference sequence). The CDR3 DNA sequence: TGCAGTGCTAGGAAGGCTGGTAGCACGGTCTACGAGCAGTACTTC. Translating gives CSARKAGSTVYEQYF.

This clonotype occurred many times. The chain is built from TRBV4-3 and TRBJ2-3, with a possible D match to TRBD2 (5 bases). The CDR3 extends over 13 amino acids. V gave up 0 bases and J gave up 9 bases, with 10 bases separating them. CDR1 and CDR2 (germline): LGHNA, YSLEER. CDR3 DNA sequence: TGCGCCAGCAGCCAAGATCTACGCGGGACGCAGTATTTT. This sequence encodes CASSQDLRGTQYF.

This clonotype showed up many times. The chain employs TRBV20-1 and TRBJ2-5; TRBD2 agrees at 10 bases. The CDR3 extends over 15 amino acids. Trimming removed 6 bases from V and 5 bases from J; junction bases left unmatched: 12. Germline V gene lookup returns CDR1 DFQATT and CDR2 SNEGSKA (reference sequence). Here the CDR3 reads CSARDEAGGLETQYF. The CDR3 DNA follows: TGCAGTGCCCGAGACGAAGCGGGAGGGTTGGAGACCCAGTACTTC.

The chain employs TRBV7-2 and TRBJ2-2; D ambiguous. V was clipped by 1 base and J by 6 bases, with 9 bases between them. The germline CDR1 and CDR2 sequences are SGHTA and FQGNSA. The CDR3 totals 14 residues. CDR3 residues: CASSLVGSSGELFF. CDR3 nucleotide sequence: TGTGCCAGCAGCTTAGTGGGAAGCTCCGGGGAGCTGTTTTTT.

This clonotype was counted many times. J is TRBJ2-7 and V is TRBV4-3; a possible D gene is TRBD1 (5 bases). This CDR3 is built from 13 residues. Trimming took 2 bases from V and 4 from J, leaving 9 bases between them. Germline values: CDR1 LGHNA, CDR2 YSLEER. The chain's CDR3 is CASSQPGAYEQYF. The CDR3 nucleotides read TGCGCCAGCAGCCAACCTGGGGCTTACGAGCAGTACTTC.

Turning to this clonotype: A single base separates this from a much larger clone, so it may be a read error. The chain is built from TRBV5-1 and TRBJ2-5; perhaps D is TRBD1 or TRBD2 (5 bases each). The CDR3 spans 16 residues. Germline V CDR1 and CDR2: SGHRS, YFSETQ. V gave up 0 bases and J gave up 5 bases, with 17 bases separating them. CDR3 protein: CASSLAPPGTRETQYF. CDR3 DNA sequence: TGCGCCAGCAGCTTGGCCCCCCCAGGGACCCGGGAGACCCAGTACTTC.

As concerns this clonotype: This could be a read error, since a much larger clone is one nucleotide away. A read error is likely, as this CDR3 ends without the conserved phenylalanine or tryptophan. V usage is TRBV28 and J usage is TRBJ2-7; D is perhaps TRBD1 or TRBD2 (5 bases each). The V gene lost 10 bases and the J gene lost 3 bases, with 13 bases spanning the gap. There are 12 residues in the CDR3. Germline CDR1 and CDR2: MDHEN and SYDVKM. CDR3 bases: TGTGCCACACATGGGGGTTTCTACGAGCAGTACCTC. This sequence encodes CATHGGFYEQYL.

For this clonotype: At one end the junction does not follow the germline gene, possibly because of a read error. The genes are TRBV5-1 and TRBJ2-3; D is undetermined. Germline CDR1 reads SGHRS; CDR2 reads YFSETQ. The CDR3 has 15 amino acids. The CDR3 spells CASSRRDTSTDTQYF. CDR3 bases: TGCGCAAGCAGCCGCCGCGATACTAGCACAGATACGCAGTATTTT.